Described below is a single T cell receptor (beta chain) sequence and its context. Its cognate antigen is unknown. These data come from a study of cytomegalovirus exposure and HLA in healthy donors. The PCR ran on 60 Vbeta and 13 Jbeta primers. In the original workflow: Among the unique TCR beta chains that a later analysis counted, around 72 million in all, some 10 million were shared. Only in-frame clones appear in the TCRdb table, and some are missing; sequencing was by immunoSEQ multiplex PCR. V and J calls and clone size are as listed in that table; D and trimming were resolved from the DNA. The sample lists roughly 120,000 clones, around 80% occurring once. Overall study results and limits: What was likely a sequencing artifact was a cluster of highly shared sequence variants. Fewer N-insertions (relative to the approximately 670-donor mean) were reportedly seen in an Asian-associated ancestry cluster in a later analysis.

This CDR3 spans 17 amino acids. After removal of 0 bases from V and 3 bases from J, the junction contained 3 bases not matched to a gene. The germline CDR1 and CDR2 sequences are SGDLS and YYNGEE. The sequence was collected from a human donor in good health. Sequenced input: PBMCs. This sequence joins TRBV9 and TRBJ2-3; 14 positions agree with TRBD2. As DNA, the CDR3 is TGTGCCAGCAGCGTAGGGGGACTAGCGGGGGAGACAGATACGCAGTATTTT. Its translation: CASSVGGLAGETDTQYF.